Presented here are 32 T cell receptor beta chains from one specimen sequenced in a study of tumor and adjacent non-tumor tissue in lung cancer. The template was RNA from unsorted bulk tissue. The normal lung tissue was taken more than 3 cm from the tumor edge. The library came from three nested PCR rounds adapted from ARM-PCR protocols. Each CDR3 protein is one row after TCRdb ran MiXCR on the multiplex PCR reads. The data contain tens of thousands of distinct CDR3 sequences, just over 75% of them seen just once; the ten biggest clones take up under 40%. The sample comprised distant non-tumor lung tissue. The receptors were sampled from a man between 65 and 85 years old with non-small cell lung cancer.

The genes are TRBV5-4 and TRBJ1-5; D is unresolved. Germline-derived CDR1 and CDR2 are SGHNT and YYREEE (reference sequence). This CDR3 spans 14 amino acids. Trimming stripped 4 bases from V and 2 bases from J, with 10 bases between. The CDR3 region is CASSVQWRNQPQHF. CDR3 sequence (DNA): TGTGCCAGCAGCGTACAGTGGCGCAATCAGCCCCAGCATTTT.

On this clonotype: Here the CDR3 omits its conserved ending phenylalanine or tryptophan, so a read error is the likely source. The chain recombines TRBV5-6 with TRBJ2-7, with TRBD1 matching over 7 bases. Germline V gene lookup returns CDR1 SGHDT and CDR2 YYEEEE. Trimming at V came to 10 bases and at J to 0 bases, leaving 10 bases not matched to a gene. This CDR3 is built from 14 residues. DNA for the CDR3: TGTGCCGGCACCTGGGGACAGAGCTCCTACGAGCAGTACCCC. Translated, it gives CAGTWGQSSYEQYP.

The rearrangement uses TRBV5-1 and TRBJ1-2; D gene unclear. The CDR3 covers 16 residues. Per the germline V gene, CDR1 is SGHRS and CDR2 is YFSETQ. Trimming removed 3 bases at V and 1 base at J, with 16 bases between. The CDR3 loop reads CASSSTSLTHNYGYTF. CDR3 nucleotide sequence: TGCGCCAGCAGCTCGACCTCCCTGACACATAACTATGGCTACACCTTC.

This sequence joins TRBV29-1 and TRBJ1-2, with D hard to call. V was cut by 4 bases and J by 6 bases, with 24 bases left in between. CDR1 is SQVTM and CDR2 is ANQGSEA in the germline V gene. The CDR3 contains 16 residues. CDR3 sequence reads: CSVVPNQPSGENGYTF. The DNA for the CDR3 is TGCAGCGTTGTCCCCAATCAACCCTCGGGAGAAAATGGCTACACCTTC.

Comment on this clonotype: An end of the junction does not agree with germline; a read error may underlie this. The V call is TRBV20-1, the J call TRBJ2-1; D possibly matches TRBD1 or TRBD2 (5 bases each). CDR3 length: 13 residues. Germline CDR1 DFQATT, CDR2 SNEGSKA (reference sequence). The CDR3 here is CSARDERTSGAVF. The DNA of the CDR3 is TGCAGTGCTAGAGATGAGAGGACGTCCGGGGCGGTCTTC.

Worth noting for this clonotype: One junction end disagrees with the germline gene, perhaps due to a read error. The J gene is TRBJ1-5, the V gene TRBV20-1; tentative D call: TRBD1 (6 bases). This CDR3 region has 15 residues. Looked up from germline, CDR1 is DFQATT and CDR2 is SNEGSKA (reference sequence). CDR3 bases: TGCAGTGCTATCAAAACAGGGTACAGTGGCCGGCCCCAGCACTTT. Translation: CSAIKTGYSGRPQHF.

For this clonotype: Relative to the germline gene, one junction end is altered; a read error may explain this. The chain is built from TRBV11-2 and TRBJ2-2; 7 nucleotides line up with TRBD1. The CDR3 spans 16 residues. Germline CDR1 is SGHAT and CDR2 is FQNNGV. CDR3 sequence reads: CASSLLGTGVAGELFF. The CDR3 DNA is TGTGCCAGTAGCTTACTGGGCACAGGGGTTGCTGGGGAGCTATTTTTT.

This clonotype was found many times. In DNA, the CDR3 is TGCGCCAGCAGCCAAGATTTATCGCGGAGACGCTCCTACAATGAGCAGTTCTTC. It encodes CASSQDLSRRRSYNEQFF. The gene calls are TRBV4-3 and TRBJ2-1; no clear D gene. Looked up from germline, CDR1 is LGHNA and CDR2 is YSLEER. Trimming removed 0 bases at V and 0 bases at J, with 15 bases between. The CDR3 runs to 18 residues.

In the case of this clonotype: The junction differs from germline at one of its ends, possibly a read error. V usage is TRBV6-5 and J usage is TRBJ2-1, with unresolved D. Germline assignment: CDR1 MNHEY and CDR2 SVGAGI. This CDR3 contains 14 residues. CDR3 DNA sequence: TGTGCCAGCGGGCGGCCCGGCTCTTACAATAAGCAGTTCTTC. The encoded protein is CASGRPGSYNKQFF.

V and J are TRBV28 and TRBJ2-1; possibly TRBD1 or TRBD2 for D (5 bases each). V dropped 3 bases and J dropped 11 bases, with 20 bases sitting between them. The CDR3 has 15 amino acids. Per the germline V gene, CDR1 is MDHEN and CDR2 is SYDVKM. CDR3 nucleotides: TGTGCCAGCAGTTTCAAGTGGGGGATTGGTGGTAAGCAGTTCTTC. Translation gives CASSFKWGIGGKQFF.

This clonotype was recorded at least ten times. This chain joins TRBV29-1 and TRBJ2-5, with unresolved D. V lost 0 bases, J lost 7 bases, and 15 bases lay in between. The CDR3 runs 14 residues. Germline assignment: CDR1 SQVTM and CDR2 ANQGSEA. The CDR3 DNA reads TGCAGCGTTGAAGATCCTTCCGGTTGGGTGACCCAGTACTTC. The encoded protein is CSVEDPSGWVTQYF.

Of note for this clonotype: A much larger clone is a single base away; this may be a read error. Here the CDR3 omits its conserved ending phenylalanine or tryptophan, so a read error is the likely source. The V call is TRBV20-1, the J call TRBJ1-2; D gene unclear. V was pared by 0 bases and J by 8 bases, with 7 bases between. The germline CDR1 and CDR2 sequences are DFQATT and SNEGSKA (reference sequence). This CDR3 spans 11 amino acids. CDR3 sequence (DNA): TGCAGTGCTAGAGAGCAGGAGGGCTACACCATC. Translated: CSAREQEGYTI.

Comments on this clonotype: An end of the junction does not agree with germline; a read error may underlie this. This chain joins TRBV11-2 and TRBJ2-5; D may match TRBD1 or TRBD2 (5 bases each). Germline V gene data show CDR1 as SGHAT and CDR2 as FQNNGV. CDR3 length: 15 amino acids. CDR3 region: CASSPGTFGQENQYF. The CDR3 bases are TGTGCCAGCAGCCCGGGGACCTTTGGGCAAGAGAACCAGTACTTC.

About this clonotype: At one boundary the junction diverges from the germline segment, which might be a read error. CDR3 coding DNA: TGCGCCAGCAGCGTCGGGACCAGCCGAAGTGGTGAGCGGTTCTTC. This encodes CASSVGTSRSGERFF. The chain joins TRBV5-1 to TRBJ2-1, with D perhaps matching TRBD1 or TRBD2 (5 bases each). Germline V gives CDR1 SGHRS, CDR2 YFSETQ. CDR3 length: 15 residues.

A word on this clonotype: The CDR3 carries no conserved terminal phenylalanine or tryptophan, so it likely arises from a read error. The rearrangement joins TRBV6-2 or TRBV6-3 to TRBJ2-1; 14 bases are a match to TRBD2. J was trimmed by 4 bases and V by 3 bases; bases with no gene match: 11. This CDR3 has 19 amino acids. CDR1 and CDR2 from the germline V gene are MNHEY and SVGEGT. The CDR3 here is CASSYGTSGSGRGYNEQFL. Here the CDR3 DNA reads TGTGCCAGCAGTTATGGGACTAGCGGGAGTGGACGTGGATACAATGAGCAGTTCTTA.

The sample holds a few counts of this clonotype. The rearrangement joins TRBV7-3 to TRBJ1-6; no firm D call. The V and J ends lost 1 base and 10 bases respectively, with 8 bases between them. The CDR3 spans 13 residues. CDR1 and CDR2 from the germline V gene are SGHTA and FQGTGA. The CDR3: CASSLNYASPLHF. The CDR3 DNA is TGTGCCAGCAGCTTAAATTACGCCTCACCCCTCCACTTT.

V and J are TRBV11-3 and TRBJ2-1; TRBD2 matches 11 bases. Germline CDR1 SGHNT, CDR2 YENEEA. The CDR3 spans 15 residues. Losses at the gene ends were 1 base for V and 9 bases for J; bases not matched to a gene: 5. The CDR3, as DNA: TGTGCCAGCAGCTTAGTAGCGGGAGGGCCCGGTGAGCAGTTCTTC. Translating it yields CASSLVAGGPGEQFF.

A note on this clonotype: Relative to the germline gene, one junction end is altered; a read error may explain this. This chain uses TRBV20-1 with TRBJ1-1, with D tentatively TRBD1 (5 bases). The CDR3 is 12 amino acids. The germline CDR1 and CDR2 sequences are DFQATT and SNEGSKA (reference sequence). CDR3 coding DNA: TGCAGTGCTAGCAGGGTTTACGCTGGAGCTATCTTT. This codes for CSASRVYAGAIF.

In regard to this clonotype: One end of the junction does not line up with germline, which may come from a read error. The rearrangement joins TRBV6-2 or TRBV6-3 to TRBJ2-7, with 7 nucleotides matching TRBD1. CDR1 and CDR2 from the germline V gene are MNHEY and SVGEGT. The CDR3 loop spans 15 amino acids. CDR3 in DNA: TGTGCCAGCAGTATAAAGACAGGGTTTAACTACGGGCAGTACTTC. Encoded protein: CASSIKTGFNYGQYF.

Of note for this clonotype: A junction boundary mismatches the germline segment, possibly from a read error. The chain links TRBV20-1 to TRBJ2-1; D is unclear. Looked up from germline, CDR1 is DFQATT and CDR2 is SNEGSKA (reference sequence). This CDR3 region has 13 residues. This CDR3 is CNAESPWYNEQLF. The CDR3 DNA follows: TGCAATGCCGAGTCTCCGTGGTACAATGAGCAGTTATTC.

This clonotype was counted a few times. A read error may account for a junction end that differs from germline. This rearrangement joins TRBV11-2 to TRBJ2-2, with TRBD1 matching over 7 bases. Germline CDR1 and CDR2: SGHAT and FQNNGV. The CDR3 covers 16 residues. CDR3 region: CVSSLVSTGVARELFF. Here the CDR3 DNA reads TGTGTCAGCAGCTTAGTGAGCACAGGGGTTGCCAGGGAGCTGTTTTTT. Supplemented by reference TRBV11-2 and TRBJ2-2, the full variable domain reads EAGVAQSPRYKIIEKRQSVAFWCNPISGHATLYWYQQILGQGPKLLIQFQNNGVVDDSQLPKDRFSAERLKGVDSTLKIQPAKLEDSAVYLCVSSLVSTGVARELFFGEGSRLTVL.

A remark on this clonotype: This could be a read error, since a much larger clone is one nucleotide away. No conserved phenylalanine or tryptophan is present at the end of the CDR3, so a read error is the likely explanation. The genes are TRBV6-2 or TRBV6-3 and TRBJ1-5; D gene ambiguous. Trimming pared 1 base from V and 6 bases from J, leaving 10 bases between. This CDR3 spans 14 amino acids. CDR1 is MNHEY, CDR2 SVGEGT, per germline. CDR3 DNA: TGTGCCAGCAGTTACTATTCAGACCCTCAGCCCCAGCATCTT. As protein: CASSYYSDPQPQHL.

This clonotype has more than one count but fewer than ten. The chain employs TRBV6-2 or TRBV6-3 and TRBJ2-6; D unclear. Germline lookup yields CDR1 MNHEY and CDR2 SVGEGT. The CDR3 extends over 12 amino acids. The V end was cut by 10 bases, the J end by 4 bases, with 8 bases between. CDR3 residues: CANHTGANVLTF. The DNA of the CDR3 is TGTGCCAACCACACCGGGGCCAACGTCCTGACTTTC.

Comment on this clonotype: The conserved phenylalanine or tryptophan normally closing the CDR3 is absent here, so this likely arose from a read error. V and J are TRBV12-3 or TRBV12-4 and TRBJ1-2, with 8 nucleotides matching TRBD1. The length of the CDR3 is 14 residues. The CDR3 reads CASRPGQVNYCYTS. In nucleotides, the CDR3 is TGTGCCAGCAGGCCGGGACAGGTGAACTATTGCTACACCTCC.

A note on this clonotype: It may be a read error: a sequence one base away is much more abundant. The chain carries TRBV29-1 and TRBJ2-2; no clear D gene. V lost 4 bases, J lost 4 bases, and 13 bases lay in between. The V gene's germline CDR1 is SQVTM and CDR2 ANQGSEA. CDR3 length: 14 amino acids. CDR3: CSVARHGITGELFF. In nucleotides, the CDR3 is TGCAGCGTTGCCAGGCATGGGATCACCGGGGAGCTGTTTTTT.

This clonotype was detected once. One end of the junction is discordant with germline, which a read error may explain. The chain links TRBV11-2 to TRBJ2-1; possible D gene TRBD2, 5 bases. CDR3 length equals 15 residues. Germline CDR1 and CDR2: SGHAT and FQNNGV. CDR3: CAGSTSGLSYNEQFF. CDR3 coding DNA: TGTGCCGGCAGCACTAGTGGGCTCTCCTACAATGAGCAGTTCTTC.

The chain recombines TRBV5-1 with TRBJ2-2, with a tentative D call TRBD2 (5 bases). The CDR3 has 15 residues. Trimming removed 4 bases at V and 5 bases at J, with 15 bases between. Germline V gene lookup returns CDR1 SGHRS and CDR2 YFSETQ. DNA of the CDR3: TGCGCCAGCAGCCCCGGGTATGGGGAGACCGGGGAGCTGTTTTTT. Amino acid sequence: CASSPGYGETGELFF.

This clonotype was counted between two and nine times. The chain carries TRBV11-2 and TRBJ2-5; TRBD1 aligns across 7 bases. The trim removed 9 bases at V and 5 bases at J, leaving 15 bases unmatched. The CDR3 consists of 15 residues. Germline V gene sequence: CDR1 SGHAT, CDR2 FQNNGV. The CDR3 spells CASSPGTVGRETQYF. In DNA, the CDR3 is TGTGCCAGTAGCCCGGGGACAGTTGGGCGGGAGACCCAGTACTTC.

The sample holds many counts of this clonotype. The rearrangement uses TRBV11-2 and TRBJ2-3, with D unresolved. Trimming took 0 bases from V and 0 from J, leaving 7 bases between them. The CDR3 is 15 amino acids. Looked up from germline, CDR1 is SGHAT and CDR2 is FQNNGV. Here the CDR3 reads CASSLDLASTDTQYF. As DNA, the CDR3 is TGTGCCAGCAGCTTAGATCTGGCTAGCACAGATACGCAGTATTTT.

Worth noting for this clonotype: Because it lacks the conserved phenylalanine or tryptophan at the end, this CDR3 is likely a read error. The chain employs TRBV7-9 and TRBJ2-3; D unclear. CDR1 and CDR2 (germline): SEHNR, FQNEAQ (reference sequence). The CDR3 is 12 amino acids. The DNA for the CDR3 is TGTGCCAGTAGCTCCCCCCGTGATACACAGTATTAT. Translating gives CASSSPRDTQYY.

The table lists this clonotype with a count of one. A clone one base away is much larger, so this may be a read error. V gene TRBV20-1 combines with J gene TRBJ2-7, with D perhaps given as TRBD1 or TRBD2 (5 bases each). CDR1 and CDR2 from the germline V gene are DFQATT and SNEGSKA (reference sequence). CDR3 length: 13 residues. The CDR3 coding sequence is TGCAGTGCTAGGACGGGACGAAGCCACGAGAAGTACTTC. The encoded protein is CSARTGRSHEKYF.

This clonotype was detected a few times. The chain recombines TRBV10-3 with TRBJ2-7; 8 nucleotides match TRBD2. Unmatched junction bases numbered 18, after V lost 4 bases and J lost 4 bases. The CDR3 contains 18 residues. Germline V lookup: CDR1 ENHRY, CDR2 SYGVKD. The CDR3, as DNA: TGTGCCATCAGTGGCTTGGAGGGAGCGGGGGATCCATCTTACGAGCAGTACTTC. It translates to CAISGLEGAGDPSYEQYF.